The 29 T cell receptor beta chains below all came from one sample that was sequenced in a study of cytomegalovirus exposure and HLA in healthy donors. The primer mix had 60 Vbeta and 13 Jbeta primers. The table came from immunoSEQ multiplex PCR; TCRdb's copy has only in-frame clones and leaves some out. The table records around 110,000 clones, 70% to 80% of them present only once. The material sequenced was PBMCs. These receptors all come from a woman younger than 30 in good health and CMV-seronegative.

The chain is built from TRBV5-8 and TRBJ2-5; 13 bases agree with TRBD2. The CDR3 covers 16 residues. V was pared by 4 bases and J by 2 bases, with 5 bases of the junction left unmatched. Germline V gene lookup returns CDR1 SGHTS and CDR2 YDEGEE. In DNA form, the CDR3 reads TGTGCCAGCAGCAGAGGGACTAGCGGGGCACAAGAGACCCAGTACTTC. This sequence encodes CASSRGTSGAQETQYF.

The V and J genes are TRBV16 and TRBJ2-1; 8 bases fit TRBD1. With 2 bases clipped from V and 5 bases from J, the junction kept 14 bases outside the gene matches. CDR1 is KGHSY and CDR2 is FQNENV in the germline V gene. The CDR3 contains 18 residues. In DNA, the CDR3 is TGTGCCAGCAGCCAAAACTATCCTGGGACAGGAACCAACAATGAGCAGTTCTTC. Protein sequence: CASSQNYPGTGTNNEQFF.

V usage is TRBV6-1 and J usage is TRBJ1-1; TRBD1 aligns across 8 bases. The CDR3 has 14 amino acids. CDR1 is MNHNS, CDR2 SASEGT, per germline. After removal of 6 bases from V and 7 bases from J, the junction contained 10 bases not matched to a gene. The CDR3 DNA reads as TGTGCCAGCAGATCCAACGACAGGGGTGGTGAAGCTTTCTTT. Its protein is CASRSNDRGGEAFF.

The rearrangement joins TRBV30 to TRBJ1-1; 9 nucleotides line up with TRBD1. The CDR3 is 16 amino acids. V lost 3 bases, J lost 3 bases, and 11 bases stayed unmatched. Germline V gene sequence: CDR1 GTSNPN, CDR2 SVGIG (reference sequence). CDR3 nucleotide sequence: TGTGCCTGGAGAACCACGGGACAGGGATCGTACACTGAAGCTTTCTTT. Its protein is CAWRTTGQGSYTEAFF.

This clone came up once. V gene TRBV28 combines with J gene TRBJ2-7; the D gene is possibly TRBD2 (5 bases). Germline V gene sequence: CDR1 MDHEN, CDR2 SYDVKM. This CDR3 has 13 amino acids. The V end lost 8 bases, the J end lost 4 bases, and 15 bases lay between the germline ends. CDR3 sequence: CASLTVRTYEQYF. The CDR3 DNA reads as TGTGCCAGCCTGACCGTCAGGACTTACGAGCAGTACTTC.

Turning to this clone: This is likely a read error, given that the CDR3 carries no conserved phenylalanine or tryptophan at its end. Here the CDR3 DNA reads TGCGCCAGCACCCCCCGGGGGGAACGGTCACCCCTCCACGTT. Amino acid sequence: CASTPRGERSPLHV. This sequence joins TRBV5-1 and TRBJ1-6; a weak D match, TRBD1 (5 bases). The CDR3 is 14 amino acids. Trimming took 6 bases from V and 10 from J, leaving 17 bases between them. The germline gives CDR1 SGHRS, CDR2 YFSETQ.

The chain joins TRBV6-5 to TRBJ1-2; D is possibly TRBD1 (5 bases). Between the trimmed V and J ends, which lost 6 bases and 7 bases, there was a span of 15 bases. The CDR3 covers 13 residues. Per germline, CDR1 MNHEY and CDR2 SVGAGI. Here the CDR3 DNA reads TGTGCCAGCAGGCCCACAGGAGTAGGTGGCTACACCTTC. It codes for CASRPTGVGGYTF.

The rearrangement uses TRBV5-1 and TRBJ1-2; D is unclear. The CDR3 covers 14 residues. Per germline, CDR1 SGHRS and CDR2 YFSETQ. Trimming shortened V by 2 bases and J by 0 bases, and 8 bases separated the two germline ends. The CDR3 region is CASSFTTSNYGYTF. The CDR3 nucleotides are TGCGCCAGCAGCTTTACAACCTCTAACTATGGCTACACCTTC.

CDR3 sequence (DNA): TGTGCCAGCAGTTCGCCGCCAGGCAAGGGCAATCAGCCCCAGCATTTT. Protein product: CASSSPPGKGNQPQHF. This chain uses TRBV28 with TRBJ1-5; D is unclear. V was trimmed by 4 bases and J by 2 bases, leaving 15 bases between them. Per germline, CDR1 MDHEN and CDR2 SYDVKM. The CDR3 has 16 residues.

Only a few counts were recorded for this clone. The V gene is TRBV28, the J gene TRBJ1-4; TRBD1 aligns across 10 bases. J lost 11 bases, V lost 5 bases, and 8 bases had no gene match. The germline gives CDR1 MDHEN, CDR2 SYDVKM. The CDR3 is 14 amino acids. DNA of the CDR3: TGTGCCAGCAGTCTTCCGGGACAGGGGAAGAAACTGTTTTTT. The encoded protein is CASSLPGQGKKLFF. The full variable domain, in which reference TRBV28 and TRBJ1-4 provide the parts outside the CDR3, is DVKVTQSSRYLVKRTGEKVFLECVQDMDHENMFWYRQDPGLGLRLIYFSYDVKMKEKGDIPEGYSVSREKKERFSLILESASTNQTSMYLCASSLPGQGKKLFFGSGTQLSVL.

This clone showed up just a few times. This chain links TRBV5-1 with TRBJ2-7; possibly TRBD1 for D (7 bases). Germline V gives CDR1 SGHRS, CDR2 YFSETQ. The CDR3 runs 16 residues. The germline V and J ends were trimmed by 7 bases and 0 bases, with 20 bases remaining between them. Written as DNA, the CDR3 is TGCGCCAGCTCCCGAGGAGGAGGGGGCTTCTCCTACGAGCAGTACTTC. It translates to CASSRGGGGFSYEQYF.

This clone was observed a few times. The chain carries TRBV9 and TRBJ1-1; 9 nucleotides line up with TRBD1. The germline gives CDR1 SGDLS, CDR2 YYNGEE. With 0 bases clipped from V and 2 bases from J, the junction kept 5 bases outside the gene matches. This CDR3 comprises 16 residues. The CDR3 reads CASSVGRTGANTEAFF. DNA of the CDR3: TGTGCCAGCAGCGTAGGCCGGACAGGGGCCAACACTGAAGCTTTCTTT.

V usage is TRBV30 and J usage is TRBJ1-5; possibly TRBD1 for D (6 bases). The V gene's germline CDR1 is GTSNPN and CDR2 SVGIG (reference sequence). CDR3 length: 14 residues. Trimming stripped 3 bases from V and 0 bases from J, with 9 bases between. CDR3 loop: CAWSQGHSNQPQHF. The CDR3 region has the DNA TGTGCCTGGAGCCAGGGGCATAGCAATCAGCCCCAGCATTTT.

This clone was observed a few times. The CDR3 spells CASSPHVYSSGNTIYF. The CDR3, as DNA: TGTGCCAGCAGCCCCCATGTGTACTCCTCTGGAAACACCATATATTTT. The chain couples TRBV6-6 to TRBJ1-3; D remains unclear. Germline V gene sequence: CDR1 MNHNY, CDR2 SVGAGI (reference sequence). The V end lost 6 bases, the J end lost 0 bases, and 15 bases lay between the germline ends. CDR3 size: 16 residues.

This chain connects TRBV2 to TRBJ1-1, with D maybe TRBD1 (5 bases). Germline CDR1 SNHLY, CDR2 FYNNEI. V was shortened by 3 bases and J by 0 bases, with 14 bases between the two germline ends. The CDR3 runs 16 residues. The CDR3 DNA follows: TGTGCCAGCAGTGAGTCCCAGGGCCGTGTGAACACTGAAGCTTTCTTT. This translates into CASSESQGRVNTEAFF. Complete variable domain (other parts from reference TRBV2 and TRBJ1-1): EPEVTQTPSHQVTQMGQEVILRCVPISNHLYFYWYRQILGQKVEFLVSFYNNEISEKSEIFDDQFSVERPDGSNFTLKIRSTKLEDSAMYFCASSESQGRVNTEAFFGQGTRLTVV.

This rearrangement joins TRBV2 to TRBJ2-7; 10 bases fit TRBD1. This CDR3 has 16 residues. V lost 4 bases to trimming and J lost 6 bases; unmatched junction nucleotides: 12. Germline values: CDR1 SNHLY, CDR2 FYNNEI. CDR3 region: CASSGGQGLGGREQYF. The DNA for the CDR3 is TGTGCCAGCAGTGGGGGACAGGGGTTAGGTGGCCGCGAGCAGTACTTC. The whole variable domain, filled in from reference TRBV2 and TRBJ2-7, reads EPEVTQTPSHQVTQMGQEVILRCVPISNHLYFYWYRQILGQKVEFLVSFYNNEISEKSEIFDDQFSVERPDGSNFTLKIRSTKLEDSAMYFCASSGGQGLGGREQYFGPGTRLTVT.

The J gene is TRBJ2-1, the V gene TRBV5-1; D is unclear. CDR1 and CDR2 from the germline V gene are SGHRS and YFSETQ. Trimming stripped 4 bases from V and 4 bases from J, with 15 bases between. The CDR3 is 15 residues long. The CDR3 bases are TGCGCCAGCAGCCAACTCGAGCCTGAGTACAATGAGCAGTTCTTC. Translating it yields CASSQLEPEYNEQFF.

The chain is built from TRBV6-6 and TRBJ1-2; TRBD1 aligns across 9 bases. V was clipped by 7 bases and J by 6 bases; unmatched bases: 9. The CDR3 loop spans 14 amino acids. CDR1 is MNHNY, CDR2 SVGAGI, per germline (reference sequence). CDR3 region: CASKYLGTGNGYTF. The CDR3 bases are TGTGCCAGCAAGTATCTGGGGACAGGGAATGGCTACACCTTC.

J is TRBJ1-1 and V is TRBV15; D uncertain. The length of the CDR3 is 17 residues. The V gene's germline CDR1 is LNHNV and CDR2 YYDKDF (reference sequence). Trimming pared 0 bases from V and 0 bases from J, leaving 14 bases between. CDR3 residues: CATSRDVQEAVNTEAFF. CDR3 DNA sequence: TGTGCCACCAGCAGAGACGTTCAGGAAGCCGTGAACACTGAAGCTTTCTTT. Complete variable domain (other parts from reference TRBV15 and TRBJ1-1): DAMVIQNPRYQVTQFGKPVTLSCSQTLNHNVMYWYQQKSSQAPKLLFHYYDKDFNNEADTPDNFQSRRPNTSFCFLDIRSPGLGDTAMYLCATSRDVQEAVNTEAFFGQGTRLTVV.

The rearrangement links TRBV5-5 to TRBJ1-5, with 7 bases that match TRBD1. The CDR3 has 15 amino acids. After removal of 4 bases from V and 2 bases from J, the junction contained 6 bases not matched to a gene. Germline CDR1 reads SGHKS; CDR2 reads YYEKEE (reference sequence). The CDR3 reads CASSPTGQGNQPQHF. The DNA of the CDR3 is TGTGCCAGCAGCCCTACTGGACAGGGCAATCAGCCCCAGCATTTT.

This chain joins TRBV6-6 and TRBJ2-2, with 8 bases that match TRBD2. V lost 5 bases to trimming and J lost 7 bases; unmatched junction nucleotides: 12. CDR1 is MNHNY, CDR2 SVGAGI, per germline (reference sequence). The CDR3 extends over 16 amino acids. CDR3 sequence: CASSLPGLEIDGELFF. The CDR3 DNA reads TGTGCCAGCAGTCTACCGGGACTAGAAATTGACGGGGAGCTGTTTTTT.

V and J are TRBV5-1 and TRBJ2-6; possibly TRBD2 for D (6 bases). Germline V gene data show CDR1 as SGHRS and CDR2 as YFSETQ. The CDR3 has 18 residues. Between the trimmed V and J ends, which lost 4 bases and 2 bases, there was a span of 19 bases. The CDR3 coding sequence is TGCGCCAGCAGCCCCCCCCCGGGAGAGGGCACTGGGGCCAACGTCCTGACTTTC. Its translation: CASSPPPGEGTGANVLTF.

This clone was counted between two and nine times. This chain joins TRBV6-1 and TRBJ1-6, with a weak D call TRBD1 (5 bases). CDR1 and CDR2 from the germline V gene are MNHNS and SASEGT. Trimming left V 1 base short and J 9 bases short, with 13 bases between. The CDR3 is 15 residues long. CDR3 residues: CASSEVSSGGSPLHF. The CDR3 nucleotides are TGTGCCAGCAGTGAAGTGTCAAGCGGGGGTTCACCCCTCCACTTT.

V and J are TRBV18 and TRBJ1-2; the match to TRBD1 covers 9 bases. The CDR3 totals 16 residues. V shed 3 bases and J 7 bases; nucleotides not matched to a gene: 12. Germline V gives CDR1 KGHSH, CDR2 LQKENI. The CDR3 DNA reads TGTGCCAGCTCACCTGGGACAGGGATCTCTGAGGGTGGCTACACCTTC. It specifies CASSPGTGISEGGYTF.

The genes are TRBV27 and TRBJ1-1, with a tentative D call TRBD1 (5 bases). The V gene's germline CDR1 is MNHEY and CDR2 SMNVEV (reference sequence). V was clipped by 5 bases and J by 4 bases, with 20 bases between them. This CDR3 region has 16 residues. For the CDR3, the DNA is TGTGCCAGCAGTCGAATTAGGACACCCTATCCCACTGAAGCTTTCTTT. Translation gives CASSRIRTPYPTEAFF.

The chain has TRBV5-1 and TRBJ2-7, with 7 bases fitting TRBD1. The CDR3 runs to 14 residues. V was pared by 5 bases and J by 5 bases, with 10 bases of the junction left unmatched. The germline V gene encodes CDR1 SGHRS and CDR2 YFSETQ. CDR3 coding DNA: TGCGCCAGCAGTTCCCGGGACAGTATCCACGAGCAGTACTTC. It translates to CASSSRDSIHEQYF.

This rearrangement joins TRBV9 to TRBJ1-1, with TRBD1 as a possible D gene (6 bases). V dropped 2 bases and J dropped 0 bases, with 11 bases sitting between them. Germline lookup yields CDR1 SGDLS and CDR2 YYNGEE. The CDR3 is 15 amino acids. The CDR3 reads CASSVETGLNTEAFF. The CDR3 region has the DNA TGTGCCAGCAGCGTGGAGACAGGTTTGAACACTGAAGCTTTCTTT.

This sequence joins TRBV7-2 and TRBJ1-5; D unclear. Looked up from germline, CDR1 is SGHTA and CDR2 is FQGNSA. Between the trimmed V and J ends, which lost 2 bases and 0 bases, there was a span of 14 bases. The CDR3 has 17 residues. CDR3 in DNA: TGTGCCAGCAGCTTACCCTCCGGGATTTATAGCAATCAGCCCCAGCATTTT. It translates to CASSLPSGIYSNQPQHF.

This clone showed up just once. The chain uses TRBV6-6 and TRBJ2-7, with 8 bases matching TRBD2. Germline V gene sequence: CDR1 MNHNY, CDR2 SVGAGI (reference sequence). J lost 3 bases, V lost 6 bases, and 7 bases had no gene match. CDR3 length equals 14 residues. For the CDR3, the DNA is TGTGCCAGCAGAGCGGGGGTCGGTTACTACGAGCAGTACTTC. Translated, it gives CASRAGVGYYEQYF.